This TCR beta chain was sequenced during a study of shared clonotypes between healthy human individuals. Points from the study as a whole: Relative to clonotypes present in all four donors, those not shared had lower generation probabilities.

Donors included only healthy HIV-negative adults lacking recent acute infections or vaccinations. As regards this clone: Antigen unknown.

Trimming pared 0 bases from V and 3 bases from J, leaving 12 bases between. Germline CDR1 and CDR2: ENHRY and SYGVKD. This CDR3 is 15 amino acids long. The protocol was immunoSEQ multiplex PCR, while the TCRdb copy is restricted to in-frame clones and leaves out a portion. This sample has roughly 2.4 million clones, with 95% found just once. Sequenced: naive CD4+ T cells sorted from blood. Noted subset: CD45RA+ positively selected. This TCR came from a man aged 18 to 29 in good health. V is TRBV10-3 and J is TRBJ2-7; no definite D call. This CDR3 reads CAISESYRRNYEQYF. Here the CDR3 DNA reads TGTGCCATCAGTGAGTCTTACCGAAGGAACTACGAGCAGTACTTC.